This T cell receptor (beta chain) was recorded in a study of blood T cell repertoires in COVID-19. Across the study: PBMCs, B-cell-depleted T cells, or T cells provided the cDNA or gDNA that made up the material.

Trimming shortened V by 2 bases and J by 8 bases, and 16 bases separated the two germline ends. There are 14 residues in the CDR3. The V gene's germline CDR1 is SGHDT and CDR2 YYEEEE. Some clones are missing from TCRdb's copy, which holds only in-frame ones; the method was immunoSEQ multiplex PCR. This sample has over 150,000 clones, with 88% found just once. This chain connects TRBV5-6 to TRBJ1-2; D ambiguous. The sequence came from a woman aged 18-29 years who had recovered from COVID-19. Material: PBMCs or T cells enriched from blood (not recorded which). As DNA, the CDR3 is TGTGCCAGCAGCTTAGCAGGTTCCTATTCCGGCTACACCTTC. It codes for CASSLAGSYSGYTF.